A selection of T cell receptor beta chains follows, all from one sample in a study of T-cell reconstitution after alpha-beta-depleted transplantation in children. TCRdb re-called the PCR reads through MiXCR, storing one row per CDR3 protein. The data contain approximately 300,000 distinct CDR3 sequences, around 9.1% of them seen just once; the ten biggest clones take up less than 9%. This sample comprised PBMCs, obtained before TCRalphabeta/CD19-depleted stem cell transplant. The origin of the receptors is a boy under two years old with acute myeloid leukemia, due to receive a stem cell transplant. Each CDR3 is given with its conserved first and last residue. The order of the fields is clone size, D gene, J gene, V gene, CDR3 protein, CDR3 DNA. D genes are given only for firm matches. Expanded clones are given a class, and other clones once, few, many or no size at all.

size: many
D: -
J: TRBJ2-5
V: TRBV20-1
CDR3: CSARDPGQETQYF
DNA: TGCAGTGCTAGAGATCCGGGGCAAGAGACCCAGTACTTC

size: few
D: -
J: TRBJ2-7
V: TRBV29-1
CDR3: CSATRRGSPQYF
DNA: TGCAGCGCCACCCGACGAGGCAGTCCGCAGTACTTC

size: many
D: -
J: TRBJ1-2
V: TRBV29-1
CDR3: CSVEGPADNYGYTF
DNA: TGCAGCGTTGAAGGCCCAGCCGATAACTATGGCTACACCTTC

size: few
D: TRBD1
J: TRBJ1-4
V: TRBV3-1
CDR3: CASSLGQENEKLFF
DNA: TGTGCCAGCAGCCTAGGACAGGAAAATGAAAAACTGTTTTTT

size: large
D: -
J: TRBJ2-7
V: TRBV7-2
CDR3: CASSLGVWNEQYF
DNA: TGTGCCAGCAGCTTAGGCGTATGGAACGAGCAGTACTTC

size: many
D: TRBD1
J: TRBJ2-7
V: TRBV5-1
CDR3: CASSRSLGQGTYEQYF
DNA: TGCGCCAGCAGCAGGAGTCTGGGACAGGGGACCTACGAGCAGTACTTC

size: many
D: TRBD1
J: TRBJ2-7
V: TRBV29-1
CDR3: CSVEVGQGGYEQYF
DNA: TGCAGCGTTGAAGTGGGACAGGGGGGCTACGAGCAGTACTTC

size: many
D: -
J: TRBJ1-1
V: TRBV20-1
CDR3: CSASFPGGGLTEAFF
DNA: TGCAGTGCTAGTTTTCCCGGAGGGGGACTCACTGAAGCTTTCTTT

size: few
D: -
J: TRBJ1-6
V: TRBV6-1
CDR3: CASKTGTYNSPLHF
DNA: TGTGCCAGCAAAACCGGCACGTATAATTCACCCCTCCACTTT

size: -
D: TRBD1
J: TRBJ2-3
V: TRBV5-1
CDR3: CASSWSPQGTTDTQSF
DNA: TGCGCCAGCAGCTGGAGCCCACAGGGGACCACAGATACGCAGTCTTTT

size: many
D: -
J: TRBJ2-5
V: TRBV7-9
CDR3: CASSFPRGGPQETQYF
DNA: TGTGCCAGCAGCTTTCCCAGGGGCGGGCCCCAAGAGACCCAGTACTTC

size: many
D: TRBD2
J: TRBJ2-5
V: TRBV7-9
CDR3: CASSLELAGGETQYF
DNA: TGTGCCAGCAGCTTAGAACTAGCGGGAGGGGAGACCCAGTACTTC

size: many
D: -
J: TRBJ2-7
V: TRBV24-1
CDR3: CATSGSSREQYF
DNA: TGTGCCACCAGTGGGAGTTCGAGGGAGCAGTACTTC

size: many
D: -
J: TRBJ1-4
V: TRBV28
CDR3: CASRGTGRGEKLFF
DNA: TGTGCCAGCAGGGGAACAGGGAGAGGTGAAAAACTGTTTTTT

size: many
D: TRBD1
J: TRBJ1-2
V: TRBV24-1
CDR3: CATSLTGGYGYTF
DNA: TGTGCCACCAGTTTGACAGGGGGCTATGGCTACACCTTC

size: many
D: TRBD1
J: TRBJ1-2
V: TRBV29-1
CDR3: CSVEGPHLDRGREDYGYTF
DNA: TGCAGCGTTGAGGGCCCCCATTTGGACAGGGGGCGGGAAGACTATGGCTACACCTTC

size: few
D: TRBD2
J: TRBJ2-1
V: TRBV4-3
CDR3: CASSQGLASSYNEQFF
DNA: TGCGCCAGCAGCCAAGGACTAGCTAGCTCCTACAATGAGCAGTTCTTC

size: many
D: -
J: TRBJ2-7
V: TRBV7-2
CDR3: CASSAGLSTYEQYF
DNA: TGTGCCAGCAGCGCCGGACTATCCACCTACGAGCAGTACTTC

size: many
D: -
J: TRBJ1-4
V: TRBV30
CDR3: CAWSVQGYEKLFF
DNA: TGTGCCTGGAGTGTACAGGGCTATGAAAAACTGTTTTTT

size: many
D: TRBD1
J: TRBJ2-3
V: TRBV4-3
CDR3: CASSPGTATTDTQYF
DNA: TGCGCCAGCAGCCCCGGGACAGCTACCACAGATACGCAGTATTTT

size: many
D: -
J: TRBJ1-1
V: TRBV29-1
CDR3: CSVRGGEAFF
DNA: TGCAGCGTTCGGGGAGGAGAAGCTTTCTTT

size: few
D: -
J: TRBJ1-5
V: TRBV20-1
CDR3: CSARPLGGHPPGAQHF
DNA: TGCAGTGCTAGACCCCTGGGGGGACACCCGCCGGGGGCCCAGCATTTT

size: many
D: TRBD2
J: TRBJ2-5
V: TRBV12-3/TRBV12-4
CDR3: CASSFPAPGLAGYETQYF
DNA: TGTGCCAGCAGTTTTCCTGCTCCGGGACTAGCGGGATACGAGACCCAGTACTTC

size: many
D: TRBD1
J: TRBJ2-1
V: TRBV5-1
CDR3: CASSLTGEYNEQFF
DNA: TGCGCCAGCAGCTTGACAGGGGAGTACAATGAGCAGTTCTTC

size: many
D: TRBD1
J: TRBJ2-2
V: TRBV5-1
CDR3: CASSLQGDTGELFF
DNA: TGCGCCAGCAGCTTACAGGGGGACACCGGGGAGCTGTTTTTT

size: many
D: -
J: TRBJ2-5
V: TRBV4-3
CDR3: CASSPNFQETQYF
DNA: TGCGCCAGCAGCCCCAATTTCCAAGAGACCCAGTACTTC

size: many
D: TRBD2
J: TRBJ2-3
V: TRBV20-1
CDR3: CSARDPGSSGVTDTQYF
DNA: TGCAGTGCTAGAGATCCCGGCTCCAGCGGGGTTACAGATACGCAGTATTTT

size: many
D: -
J: TRBJ1-1
V: TRBV5-1
CDR3: CASSLATLNTEAFF
DNA: TGCGCCAGCAGCTTGGCCACCTTGAACACTGAAGCTTTCTTT